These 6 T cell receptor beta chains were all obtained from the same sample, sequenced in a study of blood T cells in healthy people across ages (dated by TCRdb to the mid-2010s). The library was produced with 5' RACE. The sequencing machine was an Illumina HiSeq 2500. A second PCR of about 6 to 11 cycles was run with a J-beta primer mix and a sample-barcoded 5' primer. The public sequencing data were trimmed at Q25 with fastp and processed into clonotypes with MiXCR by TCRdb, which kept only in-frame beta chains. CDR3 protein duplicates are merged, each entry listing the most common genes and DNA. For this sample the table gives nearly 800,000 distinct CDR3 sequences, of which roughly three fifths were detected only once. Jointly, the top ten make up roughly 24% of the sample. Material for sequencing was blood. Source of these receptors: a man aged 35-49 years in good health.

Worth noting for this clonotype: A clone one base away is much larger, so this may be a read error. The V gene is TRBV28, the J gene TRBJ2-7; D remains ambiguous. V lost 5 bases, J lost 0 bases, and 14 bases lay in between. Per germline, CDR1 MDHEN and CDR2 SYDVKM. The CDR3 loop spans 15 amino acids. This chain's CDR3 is CASSQRVVRSYEQYF. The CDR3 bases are TGTGCCAGCAGTCAAAGGGTTGTTCGCTCCTACGAGCAGTACTTC.

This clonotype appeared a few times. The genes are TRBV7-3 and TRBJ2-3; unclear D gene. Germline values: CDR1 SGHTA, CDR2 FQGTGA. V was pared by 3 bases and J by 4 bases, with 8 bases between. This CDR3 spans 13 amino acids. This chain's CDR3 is CASSFLASDTQYF. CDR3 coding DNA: TGTGCCAGCAGCTTCTTAGCTTCAGATACGCAGTATTTT.

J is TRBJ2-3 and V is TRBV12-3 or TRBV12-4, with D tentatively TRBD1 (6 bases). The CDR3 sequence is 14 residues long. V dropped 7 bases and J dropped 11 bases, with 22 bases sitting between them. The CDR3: CASTIQGSANKQYF. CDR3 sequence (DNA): TGTGCCAGCACCATACAGGGTTCGGCCAACAAGCAGTATTTT.

The CDR3: CASSESIERTNTGELFF. For the CDR3, the DNA is TGCGCCAGCAGTGAGTCTATCGAGCGGACGAACACCGGGGAGCTGTTTTTT. The rearrangement links TRBV10-2 to TRBJ2-2; D is possibly TRBD2 (5 bases). V gave up 0 bases and J gave up 0 bases, with 11 bases separating them. The germline gives CDR1 WSHSY, CDR2 SAAADI. The length of the CDR3 is 17 residues.

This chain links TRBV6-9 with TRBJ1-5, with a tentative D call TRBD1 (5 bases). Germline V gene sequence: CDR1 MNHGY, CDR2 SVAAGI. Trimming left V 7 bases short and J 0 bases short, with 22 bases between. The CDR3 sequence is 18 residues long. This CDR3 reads CASTATDTYSYSNQPQHF. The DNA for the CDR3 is TGTGCCAGCACCGCGACAGATACCTACTCCTATAGCAATCAGCCCCAGCATTTT.

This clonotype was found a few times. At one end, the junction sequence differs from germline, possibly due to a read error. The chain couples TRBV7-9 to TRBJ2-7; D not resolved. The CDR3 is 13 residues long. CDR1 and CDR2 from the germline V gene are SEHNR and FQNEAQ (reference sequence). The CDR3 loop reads CASSSSPTYEQYF. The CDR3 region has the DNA TGTGCCAGCAGCTCTTCACCGACCTACGAGCAGTATTTC.